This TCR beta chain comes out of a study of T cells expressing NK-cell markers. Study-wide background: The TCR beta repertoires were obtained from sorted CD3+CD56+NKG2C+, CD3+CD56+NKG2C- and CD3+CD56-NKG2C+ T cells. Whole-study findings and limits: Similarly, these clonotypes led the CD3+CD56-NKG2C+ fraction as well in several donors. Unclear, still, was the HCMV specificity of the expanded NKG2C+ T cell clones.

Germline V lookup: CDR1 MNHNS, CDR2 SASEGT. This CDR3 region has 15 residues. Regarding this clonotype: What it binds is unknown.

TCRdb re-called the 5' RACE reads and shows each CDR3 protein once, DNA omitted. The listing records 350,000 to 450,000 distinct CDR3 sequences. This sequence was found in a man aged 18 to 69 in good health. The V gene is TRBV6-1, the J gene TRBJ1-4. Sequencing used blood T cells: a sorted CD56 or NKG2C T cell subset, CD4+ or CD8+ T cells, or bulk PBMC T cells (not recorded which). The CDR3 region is CASSPSWGTGEKLFF.